A single sample is the source of the 6 T cell receptor beta chains below, sequenced in a study of cytomegalovirus exposure and HLA in healthy donors. The PCR ran on 60 Vbeta and 13 Jbeta primers. Sequencing was performed with immunoSEQ multiplex PCR; in TCRdb, only in-frame clones are kept and a portion is missing. This table has under 65,000 clones, approximately 82% appearing once. Specimen: PBMCs. The source of these receptors is a man aged 50 to 59 in good health and CMV-seronegative.

The rearrangement links TRBV7-2 to TRBJ2-3; D is unresolved. Trimming stripped 3 bases from V and 0 bases from J, with 7 bases between. This CDR3 comprises 14 residues. Per germline, CDR1 SGHTA and CDR2 FQGNSA. In DNA, the CDR3 is TGTGCCAGCAGCTTCCTTCAGAGCACAGATACGCAGTATTTT. This encodes CASSFLQSTDTQYF.

J is TRBJ1-2 and V is TRBV5-1; 7 positions agree with TRBD1. The V gene end was trimmed by 4 bases and the J gene end by 4 bases; junction bases not matched to a gene: 13. From germline, CDR1 is SGHRS and CDR2 YFSETQ. This CDR3 has 16 residues. DNA of the CDR3: TGCGCCAGCAGCGGGACAGAGATTAGGGAGACCTATGGCTACACCTTC. Its translation: CASSGTEIRETYGYTF.

The chain links TRBV19 to TRBJ2-2; tentatively, D is TRBD1 (7 bases). Germline values: CDR1 LNHDA, CDR2 SQIVND (reference sequence). V was pared by 4 bases and J by 4 bases, with 13 bases between. The CDR3 covers 15 residues. The CDR3 sequence is CASSTRQGGTGELFF. CDR3 nucleotide sequence: TGTGCCAGTAGTACAAGACAGGGAGGCACCGGGGAGCTGTTTTTT.

V and J are TRBV14 and TRBJ2-1; 9 bases fit TRBD2. This CDR3 spans 16 amino acids. Looked up from germline, CDR1 is SGHDN and CDR2 is FVKESK. V shed 2 bases, J shed 3 bases, and the junction held 5 bases outside the gene matches. The CDR3 DNA follows: TGTGCCAGCAGCCAACTAGCGGGGTTTGGCTACAATGAGCAGTTCTTC. Translating gives CASSQLAGFGYNEQFF.

As for this clone: An end of the junction differs from the germline gene, which may be a read error. Other DNA sequences in this specimen translate into the identical CDR3. The chain carries TRBV27 and TRBJ2-7; D is possibly TRBD2 (6 bases). This CDR3 is built from 14 residues. CDR1 is MNHEY and CDR2 is SMNVEV in the germline V gene (reference sequence). In nucleotides, the CDR3 is TGTGCCAGCAGTTTGGGCGGGGCTGCGGCCGAGCAGTACTTT. Protein sequence: CASSLGGAAAEQYF.

The CDR3 nucleotides are TGTGCCAGCAGACCCGGAGTGAACACTGAAGCTTTCTTT. This translates into CASRPGVNTEAFF. The chain has TRBV7-9 and TRBJ1-1; D remains ambiguous. Germline V gives CDR1 SEHNR, CDR2 FQNEAQ (reference sequence). V was clipped by 6 bases and J by 0 bases, with 8 bases between them. This CDR3 is 13 amino acids long. Full variable domain (outside the CDR3, taken from reference TRBV7-9 and TRBJ1-1): DTGVSQNPRHKITKRGQNVTFRCDPISEHNRLYWYRQTLGQGPEFLTYFQNEAQLEKSRLLSDRFSAERPKGSFSTLEIQRTEQGDSAMYLCASRPGVNTEAFFGQGTRLTVV.